This entry lists 23 T cell receptor beta chains sequenced from one sample in a study of blood T cell repertoires in COVID-19. Profiling relied on immunoSEQ multiplex PCR, and the TCRdb table lists in-frame clones only, not all of them. This repertoire shows roughly 400,000 clones, approximately 92% found once; its top ten account for 0.95% to 1.2%. The sequenced sample consisted of PBMCs or T cells enriched from blood (not recorded which). The source is a man aged 25 to 40 who had recovered from COVID-19.

This chain joins TRBV21-1 and TRBJ2-6; the table's D gene call, TRBD2, was not cross checked with the DNA. TRBV21-1 is flagged as a pseudogene. This CDR3 has 14 amino acids. CDR3 amino acids: CASSGRVGANVLTF. As DNA, the CDR3 is TGTGCCAGCAGCGGGAGGGTTGGGGCCAACGTCCTGACTTTC.

This rearrangement joins TRBV19 to TRBJ2-7; the match to TRBD1 covers 7 bases. The V and J ends lost 4 bases and 6 bases, in that order; junction bases with no gene match: 0. The CDR3 is 11 residues long. Per germline, CDR1 LNHDA and CDR2 SQIVND (reference sequence). The CDR3 DNA is TGTGCCAGTAGTACAGGGGGCGAGCAGTACTTC. It yields the protein CASSTGGEQYF.

The chain couples TRBV7-5 to TRBJ2-5; the D call of TRBD1 is as the table states it, not checked on the DNA. TRBV7-5 has pseudogene status. The CDR3 totals 14 residues. The CDR3 loop is CVRSLGGQQETQYF. The CDR3 DNA sequence: TGTGTCAGAAGCTTAGGGGGACAGCAAGAGACCCAGTACTTC.

In its sample, this clone was seen a few times. J is TRBJ2-3 and V is TRBV19, with TRBD2 matching 7 bases. Germline trimming cut 5 bases from V and 5 bases from J; bases unmatched to any gene: 13. CDR3 length equals 16 residues. The germline V gene encodes CDR1 LNHDA and CDR2 SQIVND (reference sequence). The DNA for the CDR3 is TGTGCCAGTAGTCCCGGGAGGCCCCTGCTGGGAGATACGCAGTATTTT. It is translated as CASSPGRPLLGDTQYF.

The V gene is TRBV27, the J gene TRBJ1-6; TRBD1 agrees at 8 bases. This CDR3 comprises 15 residues. Germline V gene sequence: CDR1 MNHEY, CDR2 SMNVEV (reference sequence). V gave up 5 bases and J gave up 10 bases; unmatched junction bases: 10. This CDR3 reads CASSAFGQGESPLHF. Here the CDR3 DNA reads TGTGCCAGCAGTGCCTTCGGACAGGGAGAATCACCCCTCCACTTT.

The genes are TRBV11-2 and TRBJ2-3; 7 bases are shared with TRBD2. Losses at the gene ends were 0 bases for V and 2 bases for J; bases not matched to a gene: 8. The CDR3 has 17 amino acids. The germline V gene has CDR1 SGHAT and CDR2 FQNNGV. CDR3 in DNA: TGTGCCAGCAGCTTAGACCCTAGCGGTATACACACAGATACGCAGTATTTT. The encoded protein is CASSLDPSGIHTDTQYF.

The rearrangement joins TRBV29-1 to TRBJ2-7; possibly TRBD1 for D (6 bases). The germline V and J ends were trimmed by 1 base and 3 bases, with 7 bases remaining between them. The CDR3 is made up of 12 amino acids. Germline CDR1 is SQVTM and CDR2 is ANQGSEA. Here the CDR3 reads CSVEGRGYEQYF. The CDR3 DNA sequence: TGCAGCGTTGAAGGCAGGGGCTACGAGCAGTACTTC.

The rearrangement joins TRBV11-2 to TRBJ1-1; a weak D match, TRBD1 (5 bases). The ends were cut back, 4 bases at V and 5 bases at J, with 11 bases in the middle. The germline V gene encodes CDR1 SGHAT and CDR2 FQNNGV. CDR3 length: 13 residues. CDR3 bases: TGTGCCAGCAGCTCTCGGGGGGAAACTGAAGCTTTCTTT. This encodes CASSSRGETEAFF.

The genes are TRBV15 and TRBJ2-7; 10 positions match TRBD1. The germline V gene encodes CDR1 LNHNV and CDR2 YYDKDF (reference sequence). The CDR3 length is 15 residues. With 1 base clipped from V and 5 bases from J, the junction kept 5 bases outside the gene matches. For the CDR3, the DNA is TGTGCCACCAGCAGAGGCACCGGGACAGGGGACGAGCAGTACTTC. This translates into CATSRGTGTGDEQYF. Full variable domain (missing parts from reference TRBV15 and TRBJ2-7): DAMVIQNPRYQVTQFGKPVTLSCSQTLNHNVMYWYQQKSSQAPKLLFHYYDKDFNNEADTPDNFQSRRPNTSFCFLDIRSPGLGDTAMYLCATSRGTGTGDEQYFGPGTRLTVT.

The chain couples TRBV4-2 to TRBJ2-4; D possibly corresponds to TRBD1 (5 bases). V was cut by 1 base and J by 10 bases, with 5 bases left in between. CDR3 length equals 11 residues. Per the germline V gene, CDR1 is LGHNA and CDR2 is YNFKEQ. The CDR3 DNA reads TGTGCCAGCAGCCAAGGACAGATTCAGTACTTC. This gives the protein CASSQGQIQYF.

The chain links TRBV2 to TRBJ1-2; D is ambiguous. The length of the CDR3 is 14 residues. In germline, CDR1 is SNHLY, CDR2 FYNNEI. Trimming pared 6 bases from V and 4 bases from J, leaving 15 bases between. CDR3 in amino acids: CASRALPGPYGYTF. For the CDR3, the DNA is TGTGCCAGCAGAGCGTTGCCCGGCCCCTATGGCTACACCTTC.

A single count supports this clone. The chain couples TRBV20-1 to TRBJ2-3; TRBD2 matches 8 bases. The germline V gene encodes CDR1 DFQATT and CDR2 SNEGSKA (reference sequence). The CDR3 consists of 14 residues. The V segment lost 3 bases and the J segment 1 base; nucleotides outside the gene matches: 3. The CDR3 DNA is TGCAGTGCTAGTGGGCGGGAGGGCACAGATACGCAGTATTTT. It yields the protein CSASGREGTDTQYF.

This rearrangement joins TRBV3-1 (or the pseudogene TRBV3-2) to TRBJ2-2; perhaps TRBD1 as D (5 bases). The CDR3 length is 13 residues. Germline CDR1 LGHDT, CDR2 YNNKEL (reference sequence). Trimming took off 2 bases at V and 10 bases at J, with 11 bases between the two ends. The CDR3 protein is CASSQRQLLELFF. The CDR3 coding sequence is TGTGCCAGCAGCCAACGACAGTTACTGGAGCTGTTTTTT.

The chain uses TRBV19 and TRBJ2-3; 10 bases match TRBD1. This CDR3 contains 16 residues. Looked up from germline, CDR1 is LNHDA and CDR2 is SQIVND (reference sequence). Trimming at V came to 7 bases and at J to 5 bases, leaving 12 bases not matched to a gene. CDR3 nucleotides: TGTGCCAGTACCCCCAGCCCGGGACAGGGGATAGATACGCAGTATTTT. Translation: CASTPSPGQGIDTQYF. The full variable domain, in which reference TRBV19 and TRBJ2-3 provide the parts outside the CDR3, is DGGITQSPKYLFRKEGQNVTLSCEQNLNHDAMYWYRQDPGQGLRLIYYSQIVNDFQKGDIAEGYSVSREKKESFPLTVTSAQKNPTAFYLCASTPSPGQGIDTQYFGPGTRLTVL.

The gene calls are TRBV4-1 and TRBJ2-1; 9 positions match TRBD2. Germline V lookup: CDR1 MGHRA, CDR2 YSYEKL. The trim removed 4 bases at V and 7 bases at J, leaving 11 bases unmatched. This CDR3 has 16 residues. This CDR3 reads CASSRSTTSGTNEQFF. The CDR3 DNA reads as TGCGCCAGCAGCCGATCTACGACTAGCGGCACAAATGAGCAGTTCTTC.

This sequence joins TRBV21-1 and TRBJ1-5; TRBD1 was called by the table and not checked on the DNA. TRBV21-1 is noted as a pseudogene. The CDR3 is 18 residues long. The CDR3 DNA reads as TGTGCCAGCAACCGAGACCCATCCGGGACAGGGGGCTATCAGCCCCAGCATTTT. Protein: CASNRDPSGTGGYQPQHF.

The rearrangement links TRBV28 to TRBJ1-3, with D possibly being TRBD1 (5 bases). Germline assignment: CDR1 MDHEN and CDR2 SYDVKM. V dropped 6 bases and J dropped 6 bases, with 12 bases sitting between them. The CDR3 totals 13 residues. This chain's CDR3 is CASSPGRENTIYF. The CDR3 coding sequence is TGTGCCAGCAGCCCAGGGCGAGAAAACACCATATATTTT.

V and J are TRBV3-1 (or the pseudogene TRBV3-2) and TRBJ1-3; D is uncertain. Trimming cost V 0 bases and J 0 bases, with 12 bases left between them. The CDR3 runs to 17 residues. CDR1 is LGHDT, CDR2 YNNKEL, per germline (reference sequence). The DNA of the CDR3 is TGTGCCAGCAGCCAAGATAGTGGAGGGCTCTCTGGAAACACCATATATTTT. This translates into CASSQDSGGLSGNTIYF.

The DNA for the CDR3 is TGTGCCAGCAGCTCAAATGACAGGGTGTATTCACCCCTCCACTTT. It codes for CASSSNDRVYSPLHF. The genes are TRBV7-9 and TRBJ1-6, with 7 bases lining up with TRBD1. The CDR3 has 15 residues. Germline CDR1 reads SEHNR; CDR2 reads FQNEAQ (reference sequence). V gave up 4 bases and J gave up 8 bases; unmatched junction bases: 8.

CDR3 region: CATTTTTDTQYF. The CDR3, as DNA: TGTGCCACGACTACCACCACAGATACGCAGTATTTT. J is TRBJ2-3 and V is TRBV7-9; a possible D gene is TRBD2 (5 bases). The CDR3 is 12 residues long. With 10 bases removed from V and 2 bases from J, the gap between germline ends came to 10 bases. Germline V gene lookup returns CDR1 SEHNR and CDR2 FQNEAQ (reference sequence).

The V call is TRBV7-2, the J call TRBJ2-1, with D perhaps matching TRBD2 (5 bases). Trimming removed 0 bases from V and 8 bases from J, with 11 bases in between. CDR3 length: 14 amino acids. Germline CDR1 is SGHTA and CDR2 is FQGNSA. The CDR3 DNA is TGTGCCAGCAGCTTAGCTTTCCTAGCCTATGAGCAGTTCTTC. This sequence encodes CASSLAFLAYEQFF. The full variable domain, its missing parts supplied by reference TRBV7-2 and TRBJ2-1, is GAGVSQSPSNKVTEKGKDVELRCDPISGHTALYWYRQSLGQGLEFLIYFQGNSAPDKSGLPSDRFSAERTGGSVSTLTIQRTQQEDSAVYLCASSLAFLAYEQFFGPGTRLTVL.

The rearrangement joins TRBV2 to TRBJ1-2; 9 bases are shared with TRBD1. Germline V gene sequence: CDR1 SNHLY, CDR2 FYNNEI. This CDR3 contains 14 residues. Germline trimming cut 4 bases from V and 8 bases from J; bases unmatched to any gene: 8. CDR3 bases: TGTGCCAGCAGTGCGGGACAGGGTATTGGAGGCTACACCTTC. Amino acid sequence: CASSAGQGIGGYTF.

This chain joins TRBV5-1 and TRBJ2-1, with 9 bases identical to TRBD2. CDR1 and CDR2 (germline): SGHRS, YFSETQ. This CDR3 has 15 amino acids. Unmatched junction bases numbered 4, after V lost 0 bases and J lost 6 bases. The CDR3 region has the DNA TGCGCCAGCAGCTTGGGTGGGACTAGCATCAATGAGCAGTTCTTC. It codes for CASSLGGTSINEQFF.